This TCR beta chain was obtained from a study of tumor and adjacent non-tumor tissue in lung cancer. Across the whole study: The cohort had around twelve adenocarcinoma, a couple of squamous cell and 1 small cell patients. Overall study results and limits: Tumor repertoires had a smaller top 100 clone share than normal lung. TCR diversity was significantly greater in tumor than normal lung tissue.

The library came from three nested PCR rounds adapted from ARM-PCR protocols. In TCRdb, the multiplex PCR reads were re-called with MiXCR into one record per CDR3 protein. The table includes 100,000 to 150,000 distinct CDR3 sequences, about 66% detected once. CDR1 SGHTA and CDR2 FQGNSA come from the germline V gene. V dropped 5 bases and J dropped 2 bases, with 6 bases sitting between them. The CDR3 is made up of 13 amino acids. The template was RNA from unsorted bulk tissue. Newly diagnosed lung cancer patients had thoracic surgery in China, August–late 2014, without prior chemotherapy. This clonotype has more than one count but fewer than ten. What it recognizes is unknown.

This chain joins TRBV7-2 and TRBJ1-4; D unresolved. The sequence derives from a man aged 30-40 years with non-small cell lung cancer. The sample comprised lung tumor tissue. The DNA for the CDR3 is TGTGCCAGCAGCCCTTACACTAATGAAAAACTGTTTTTT. Translation gives CASSPYTNEKLFF.